This T cell receptor (beta chain) was profiled in a study of cytomegalovirus exposure and HLA in healthy donors. Study overall: The 120 or so validation repertoires used a platform that matched the one used for the approximately 670 first-cohort repertoires, as a later analysis reported.

The validation cohort, a group of 130 or so subjects, included the donors and was separate from the approximately 680-subject first cohort. The table came from immunoSEQ multiplex PCR; TCRdb's copy has only in-frame clones and leaves some out. This sample carries approximately 270,000 clones, approximately 86% of them seen once, and the ten largest clones take about 1%. Details on this clone: The antigen is not known.

This CDR3 has 15 amino acids. Germline V gives CDR1 SGHAT, CDR2 FQNNGV. Trimming pared 5 bases from V and 5 bases from J, leaving 16 bases between. Study findings and constraints: According to the study, 160 or so TCR beta chains were cytomegalovirus-associated. In a later analysis, first-cohort TCR clusters were found to tend to co-occur in the 90 to 150 validation repertoires.

This chain connects TRBV11-2 to TRBJ1-5; D may be TRBD1 (5 bases). The TCR originated in a woman between 18 and 29 years old in good health and CMV-seronegative. The sample was PBMCs. The CDR3 sequence: CASSAPQEQHQPQHF. For the CDR3, the DNA is TGTGCCAGCAGCGCCCCACAGGAGCAGCATCAGCCCCAGCATTTT.